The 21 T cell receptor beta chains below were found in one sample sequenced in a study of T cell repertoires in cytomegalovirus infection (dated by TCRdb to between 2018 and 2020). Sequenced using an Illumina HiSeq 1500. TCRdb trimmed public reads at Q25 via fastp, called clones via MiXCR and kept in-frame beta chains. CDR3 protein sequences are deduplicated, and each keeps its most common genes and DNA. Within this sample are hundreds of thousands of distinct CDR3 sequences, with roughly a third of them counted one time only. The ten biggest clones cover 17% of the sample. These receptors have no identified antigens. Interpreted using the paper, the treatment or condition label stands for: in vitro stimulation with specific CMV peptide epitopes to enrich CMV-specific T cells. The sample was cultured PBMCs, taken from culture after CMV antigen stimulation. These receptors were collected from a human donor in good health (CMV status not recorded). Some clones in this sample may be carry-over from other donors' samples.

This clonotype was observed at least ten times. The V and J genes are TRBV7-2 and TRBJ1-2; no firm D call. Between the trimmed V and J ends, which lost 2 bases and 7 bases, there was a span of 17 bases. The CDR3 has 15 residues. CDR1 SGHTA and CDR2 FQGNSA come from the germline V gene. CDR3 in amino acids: CASSLKSPAGGGYTF. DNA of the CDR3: TGTGCCAGCAGCTTAAAATCCCCCGCCGGCGGTGGCTACACCTTC.

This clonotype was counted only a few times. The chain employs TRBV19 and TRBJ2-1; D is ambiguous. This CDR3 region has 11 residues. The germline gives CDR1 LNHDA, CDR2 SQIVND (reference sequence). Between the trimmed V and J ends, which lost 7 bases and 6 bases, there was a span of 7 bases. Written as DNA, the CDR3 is TGTGCCAGTACCATCGGCAATGAGCAGTTCTTC. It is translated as CASTIGNEQFF.

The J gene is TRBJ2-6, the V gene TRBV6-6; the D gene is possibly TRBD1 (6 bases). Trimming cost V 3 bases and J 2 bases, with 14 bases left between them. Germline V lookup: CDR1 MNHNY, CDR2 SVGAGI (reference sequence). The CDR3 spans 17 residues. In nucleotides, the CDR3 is TGTGCCAGCAGTTATCTGCAGGGGTCAACTGGGGCCAACGTCCTGACTTTC. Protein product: CASSYLQGSTGANVLTF.

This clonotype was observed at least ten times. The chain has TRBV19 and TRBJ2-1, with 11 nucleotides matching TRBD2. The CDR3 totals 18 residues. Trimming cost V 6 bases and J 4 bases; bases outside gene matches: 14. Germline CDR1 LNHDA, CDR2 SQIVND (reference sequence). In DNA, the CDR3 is TGTGCCAGTAGCACTCATGGGGTAGCGGGAGGGAAGTACAATGAGCAGTTCTTC. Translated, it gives CASSTHGVAGGKYNEQFF.

Here the CDR3 reads CASSRGLDDEQYF. DNA of the CDR3: TGTGCCAGCAGCCGGGGGCTCGATGACGAGCAGTACTTC. The V call is TRBV11-1, the J call TRBJ2-7; either TRBD1 or TRBD2 may fit D (6 bases each). CDR1 is SGHAT, CDR2 FQDESV, per germline (reference sequence). V was shortened by 5 bases and J by 5 bases, with 13 bases between the two germline ends. The CDR3 covers 13 residues.

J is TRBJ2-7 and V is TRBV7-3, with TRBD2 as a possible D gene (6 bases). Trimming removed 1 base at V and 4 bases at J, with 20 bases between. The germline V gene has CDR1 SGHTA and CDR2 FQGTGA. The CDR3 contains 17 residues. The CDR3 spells CASSLSGFAGQTYEQYF. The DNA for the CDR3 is TGTGCCAGCAGCTTAAGCGGTTTTGCGGGGCAAACTTACGAGCAGTACTTC.

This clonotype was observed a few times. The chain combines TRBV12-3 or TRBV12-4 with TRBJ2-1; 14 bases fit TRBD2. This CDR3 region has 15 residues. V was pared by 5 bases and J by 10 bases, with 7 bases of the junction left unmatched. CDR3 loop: CASSLGTSGSGEQFF. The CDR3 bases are TGTGCCAGCAGTCTCGGGACTAGCGGGAGCGGGGAGCAGTTCTTC.

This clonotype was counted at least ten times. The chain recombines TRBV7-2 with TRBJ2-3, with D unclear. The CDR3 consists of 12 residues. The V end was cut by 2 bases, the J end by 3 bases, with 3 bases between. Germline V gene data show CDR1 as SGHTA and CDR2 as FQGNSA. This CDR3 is CASSLWTDTQYF. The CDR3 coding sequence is TGTGCCAGCAGCTTATGGACAGATACGCAGTATTTT.

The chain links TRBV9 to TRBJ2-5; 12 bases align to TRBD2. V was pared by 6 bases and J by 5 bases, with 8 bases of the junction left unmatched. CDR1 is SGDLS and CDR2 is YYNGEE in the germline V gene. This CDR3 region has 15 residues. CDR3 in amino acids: CASTLTSGSGETQYF. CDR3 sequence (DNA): TGTGCCAGCACCCTGACTAGCGGGAGTGGGGAGACCCAGTACTTC.

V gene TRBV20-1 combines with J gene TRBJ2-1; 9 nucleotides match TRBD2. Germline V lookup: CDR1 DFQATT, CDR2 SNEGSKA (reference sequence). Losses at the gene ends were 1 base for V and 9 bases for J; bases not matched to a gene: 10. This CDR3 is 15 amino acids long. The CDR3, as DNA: TGCAGTGCTAGAGGATTTGGGACTAGCTCGGGTGAGCAGTTCTTC. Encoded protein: CSARGFGTSSGEQFF.

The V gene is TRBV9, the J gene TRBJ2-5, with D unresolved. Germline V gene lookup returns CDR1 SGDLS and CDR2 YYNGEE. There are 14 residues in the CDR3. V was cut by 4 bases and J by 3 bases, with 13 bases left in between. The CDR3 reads CASSPPWGEETQYF. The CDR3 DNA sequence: TGTGCCAGCAGCCCGCCCTGGGGTGAAGAGACCCAGTACTTC.

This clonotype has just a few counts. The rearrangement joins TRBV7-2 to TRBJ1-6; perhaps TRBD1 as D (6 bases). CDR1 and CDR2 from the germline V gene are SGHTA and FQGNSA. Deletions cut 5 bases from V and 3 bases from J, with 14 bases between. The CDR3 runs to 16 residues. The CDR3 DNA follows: TGTGCCAGCAGCACAAGTGCAGGGGACTATAATTCACCCCTCCACTTT. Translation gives CASSTSAGDYNSPLHF. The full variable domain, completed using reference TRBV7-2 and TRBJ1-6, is GAGVSQSPSNKVTEKGKDVELRCDPISGHTALYWYRQSLGQGLEFLIYFQGNSAPDKSGLPSDRFSAERTGGSVSTLTIQRTQQEDSAVYLCASSTSAGDYNSPLHFGNGTRLTVT.

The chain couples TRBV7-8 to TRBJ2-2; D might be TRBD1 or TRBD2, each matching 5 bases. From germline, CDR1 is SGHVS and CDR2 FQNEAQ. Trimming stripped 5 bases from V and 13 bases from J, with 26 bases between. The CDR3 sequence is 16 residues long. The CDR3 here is CASSIGPGRRSRVLFF. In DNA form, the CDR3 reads TGTGCCAGCAGCATAGGACCGGGACGGCGGTCCCGGGTGCTGTTTTTT. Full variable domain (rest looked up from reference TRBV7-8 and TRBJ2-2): GAGVSQSPRYKVAKRGQDVALRCDPISGHVSLFWYQQALGQGPEFLTYFQNEAQLDKSGLPSDRFFAERPEGSVSTLKIQRTQQEDSAVYLCASSIGPGRRSRVLFFGEGSRLTVL.

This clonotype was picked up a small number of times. The CDR3, as DNA: TGCAGTGCCCACCGCCTCGAGCGGGAGAGTGGTGAGCAGTTCTTC. It is translated as CSAHRLERESGEQFF. The chain joins TRBV20-1 to TRBJ2-1, with TRBD2 matching over 8 bases. V shed 6 bases and J 9 bases; nucleotides not matched to a gene: 16. Germline V lookup: CDR1 DFQATT, CDR2 SNEGSKA (reference sequence). The CDR3 runs 15 residues.

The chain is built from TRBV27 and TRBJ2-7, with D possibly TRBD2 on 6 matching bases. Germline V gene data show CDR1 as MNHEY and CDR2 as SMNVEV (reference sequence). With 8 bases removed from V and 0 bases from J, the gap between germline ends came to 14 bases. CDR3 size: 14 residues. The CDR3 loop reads CASSTYGSSYEQYF. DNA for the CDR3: TGTGCCAGCTCCACGTACGGGAGCTCCTACGAGCAGTACTTC.

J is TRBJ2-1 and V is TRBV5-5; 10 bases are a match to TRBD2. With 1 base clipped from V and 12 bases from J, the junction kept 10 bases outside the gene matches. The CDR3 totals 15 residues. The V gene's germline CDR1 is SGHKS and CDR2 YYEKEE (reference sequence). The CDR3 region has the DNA TGTGCCAGCAGCTTGCGGGGGCTAGCGGGAGTATCGCAGTTCTTC. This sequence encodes CASSLRGLAGVSQFF.

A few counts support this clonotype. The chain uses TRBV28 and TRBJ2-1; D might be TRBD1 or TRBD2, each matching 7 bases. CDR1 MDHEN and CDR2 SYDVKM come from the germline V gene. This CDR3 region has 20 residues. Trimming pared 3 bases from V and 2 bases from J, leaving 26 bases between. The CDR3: CASSFDFLAQGGGPYNEQFF. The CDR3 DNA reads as TGTGCCAGCAGTTTCGACTTCCTCGCGCAGGGGGGGGGACCCTACAATGAGCAGTTCTTC.

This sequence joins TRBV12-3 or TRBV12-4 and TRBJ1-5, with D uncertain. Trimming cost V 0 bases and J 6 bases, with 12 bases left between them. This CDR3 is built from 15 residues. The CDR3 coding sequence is TGTGCCAGCAGTTTAGCCGAGGCTGTTGGTCAGCCCCAGCATTTT. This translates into CASSLAEAVGQPQHF.

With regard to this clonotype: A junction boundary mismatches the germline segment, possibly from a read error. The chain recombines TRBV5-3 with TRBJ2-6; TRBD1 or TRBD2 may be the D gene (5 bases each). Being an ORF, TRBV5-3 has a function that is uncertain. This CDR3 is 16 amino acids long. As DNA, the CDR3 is TGTGCCAGCAGCTTGCCGTTGGGGGAAGGGGCCAACGTCCTGACTTTC. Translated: CASSLPLGEGANVLTF.

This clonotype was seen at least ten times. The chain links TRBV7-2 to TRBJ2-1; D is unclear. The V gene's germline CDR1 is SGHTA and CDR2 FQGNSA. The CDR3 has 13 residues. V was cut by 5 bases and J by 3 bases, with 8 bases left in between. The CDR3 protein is CASSRRNYNEQFF. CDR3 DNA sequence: TGTGCCAGCAGCCGCCGCAACTACAATGAGCAGTTCTTC.

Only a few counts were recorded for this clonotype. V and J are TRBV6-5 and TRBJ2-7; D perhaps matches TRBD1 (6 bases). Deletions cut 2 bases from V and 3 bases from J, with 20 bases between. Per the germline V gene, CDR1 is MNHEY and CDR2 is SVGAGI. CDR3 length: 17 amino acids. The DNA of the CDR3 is TGTGCCAGCAGTTACCGTCTTGACCGGGACATCTACTACGAGCAGTACTTC. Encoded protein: CASSYRLDRDIYYEQYF.